The 18 T cell receptor beta chains given below trace back to one sample, sequenced in a study of blood T cell repertoires in COVID-19 (dated by TCRdb to 2019 to 2021). Library generation was performed with the immunoSEQ multiplex PCR assay. The table comes from immuneACCESS by way of TCRdb, which keeps in-frame sequences with V and J called. Part of the clones is missing from these tables; in studies checked, under half for an unresolved V gene and the rest for unknown reasons. The sample contains hundreds of thousands of clones, 85% of them found a single time. About 19% of the sample belongs to the ten largest clones. Sequencing input: PBMCs or T cells enriched from blood (not recorded which). All receptors derive from a man aged 40-55 years who had recovered from COVID-19.

This clone turned up a few times. The chain links TRBV28 to TRBJ2-7, with 10 bases identical to TRBD2. CDR3 length equals 16 residues. The germline CDR1 and CDR2 sequences are MDHEN and SYDVKM. V gave up 2 bases and J gave up 3 bases; unmatched junction bases: 7. The CDR3 region is CASSLAAGGGDYEQYF. CDR3 DNA: TGTGCCAGCAGTTTAGCAGCGGGAGGGGGTGACTACGAGCAGTACTTC. Using reference TRBV28 and TRBJ2-7 for the parts outside the CDR3, the full variable domain is DVKVTQSSRYLVKRTGEKVFLECVQDMDHENMFWYRQDPGLGLRLIYFSYDVKMKEKGDIPEGYSVSREKKERFSLILESASTNQTSMYLCASSLAAGGGDYEQYFGPGTRLTVT.

The rearrangement uses TRBV14 and TRBJ1-4; D gene uncertain. Germline V CDR1 and CDR2: SGHDN, FVKESK. The CDR3 loop spans 12 amino acids. Trimming left V 5 bases short and J 8 bases short, with 9 bases between. The CDR3 coding sequence is TGTGCCAGCAGCTACCTTCGGGAAAAACTGTTTTTT. Translating gives CASSYLREKLFF.

The gene calls are TRBV28 and TRBJ1-5; 7 bases align to TRBD1. The CDR3 consists of 13 residues. The germline gives CDR1 MDHEN, CDR2 SYDVKM. Losses at the gene ends were 7 bases for V and 7 bases for J; bases not matched to a gene: 7. CDR3 coding DNA: TGTGCCAGCACCTATACAGGGGACCAGCCCCAGCATTTT. Translated: CASTYTGDQPQHF.

The J gene is TRBJ2-4, the V gene TRBV5-8, with D possibly TRBD2 on 5 matching bases. This CDR3 comprises 15 residues. Germline V CDR1 and CDR2: SGHTS, YDEGEE. V shed 4 bases and J shed 7 bases, with 18 bases lying between them. CDR3 sequence: CASSTNLAVENIQYF. The CDR3 DNA reads as TGTGCCAGCAGCACCAACCTAGCCGTAGAGAACATTCAGTACTTC.

The CDR3 sequence: CASSPPVRAGGELFF. The CDR3 DNA reads TGTGCCAGCTCACCACCGGTCAGGGCAGGCGGGGAGCTGTTTTTT. The gene calls are TRBV18 and TRBJ2-2, with a tentative D call TRBD1 (5 bases). The germline V gene has CDR1 KGHSH and CDR2 LQKENI. The CDR3 contains 15 residues. V was trimmed by 0 bases and J by 7 bases, leaving 12 bases between them.

Only a few counts were recorded for this clone. V gene TRBV2 combines with J gene TRBJ1-3, with D hard to call. From germline, CDR1 is SNHLY and CDR2 FYNNEI. V lost 7 bases to trimming and J lost 3 bases, with 16 bases between them. The CDR3 extends over 15 amino acids. CDR3 loop: CASTLLIRSGNTIYF. In DNA, the CDR3 is TGTGCCAGCACCCTACTTATAAGGAGTGGAAACACCATATATTTT.

The chain carries TRBV28 and TRBJ1-5; tentative D call: TRBD1 (6 bases). Germline CDR1 is MDHEN and CDR2 is SYDVKM. Trimming left V 3 bases short and J 3 bases short, with 9 bases between. The CDR3 contains 14 residues. This CDR3 is CASSFDRLNQPQHF. The CDR3 DNA reads TGTGCCAGCAGTTTCGACAGGCTCAATCAGCCCCAGCATTTT. Full variable domain (outside the CDR3, taken from reference TRBV28 and TRBJ1-5): DVKVTQSSRYLVKRTGEKVFLECVQDMDHENMFWYRQDPGLGLRLIYFSYDVKMKEKGDIPEGYSVSREKKERFSLILESASTNQTSMYLCASSFDRLNQPQHFGDGTRLSIL.

This clone is a singleton in its sample. This sequence joins TRBV7-9 and TRBJ1-1; D may be TRBD1 (6 bases). V lost 6 bases to trimming and J lost 4 bases, with 18 bases between them. This CDR3 is built from 15 residues. Germline CDR1 and CDR2: SEHNR and FQNEAQ (reference sequence). The chain's CDR3 is CASRTFQGKSTEAFF. CDR3 DNA sequence: TGTGCCAGCAGGACTTTCCAGGGGAAAAGCACTGAAGCTTTCTTT. Full variable domain (outside the CDR3, taken from reference TRBV7-9 and TRBJ1-1): DTGVSQNPRHKITKRGQNVTFRCDPISEHNRLYWYRQTLGQGPEFLTYFQNEAQLEKSRLLSDRFSAERPKGSFSTLEIQRTEQGDSAMYLCASRTFQGKSTEAFFGQGTRLTVV.

This chain joins TRBV6-5 and TRBJ1-2, with D possibly being TRBD1 (5 bases). CDR1 and CDR2 from the germline V gene are MNHEY and SVGAGI. The CDR3 spans 14 residues. The V gene lost 10 bases and the J gene lost 4 bases, with 19 bases spanning the gap. CDR3 bases: TGTGCCACCTCCCGGGGGGGGAACCGCTATGGCTACACCTTC. This translates into CATSRGGNRYGYTF.

This clone appeared a single time. DNA for the CDR3: TGTGCCAGCAGCCAAAAAAGACTAGGGAGCTCCTACAATGAGCAGTTCTTC. Protein product: CASSQKRLGSSYNEQFF. The chain is built from TRBV13 and TRBJ2-1, with a possible D match to TRBD2 (6 bases). Deletions cut 5 bases from V and 0 bases from J, with 17 bases between. CDR1 is PRHDT and CDR2 is FYEKMQ in the germline V gene (reference sequence). This CDR3 has 17 amino acids.

The chain combines TRBV5-6 with TRBJ1-1; perhaps TRBD1 as D (6 bases). Per germline, CDR1 SGHDT and CDR2 YYEEEE. CDR3 length: 13 residues. Trimming took off 6 bases at V and 4 bases at J, with 13 bases between the two ends. The CDR3 sequence is CASNLIGGTEAFF. CDR3 DNA: TGTGCCAGCAATTTGATAGGGGGCACTGAAGCTTTCTTT.

This clone has just a few counts. The chain joins TRBV2 to TRBJ1-5, with TRBD1 as a possible D gene (5 bases). Germline V gene lookup returns CDR1 SNHLY and CDR2 FYNNEI. Trimming shortened V by 6 bases and J by 0 bases, and 12 bases separated the two germline ends. CDR3 length equals 15 residues. CDR3 coding DNA: TGTGCCAGCAGGAAAACAGGTAATAGCAATCAGCCCCAGCATTTT. Protein sequence: CASRKTGNSNQPQHF.

The genes are TRBV9 and TRBJ2-7; D perhaps matches TRBD2 (6 bases). The CDR3 loop spans 15 amino acids. Germline CDR1 and CDR2: SGDLS and YYNGEE. Trimming removed 4 bases at V and 1 base at J, with 15 bases between. This CDR3 reads CASSRDLGPSYEQYF. CDR3 DNA: TGTGCCAGCAGCCGGGACTTGGGGCCATCCTACGAGCAGTACTTC.

This chain uses TRBV3-1 (or the pseudogene TRBV3-2) with TRBJ2-1; 9 positions match TRBD1. The CDR3 is 17 residues long. CDR1 and CDR2 from the germline V gene are LGHDT and YNNKEL (reference sequence). V gave up 2 bases and J gave up 3 bases; unmatched junction bases: 8. CDR3 sequence reads: CASSQFTGTGNYNEQFF. For the CDR3, the DNA is TGTGCCAGCAGCCAATTCACCGGGACAGGGAACTACAATGAGCAGTTCTTC.

This clone was observed once. This chain joins TRBV9 and TRBJ1-2; D gene ambiguous. The CDR3 covers 14 residues. V lost 3 bases and J 5 bases, leaving 14 bases between the germline ends. Germline V gene data show CDR1 as SGDLS and CDR2 as YYNGEE. CDR3 nucleotide sequence: TGTGCCAGCAGCGCCAGGATAGCGGGGTATGGCTACACCTTC. Its translation: CASSARIAGYGYTF.

This chain links TRBV2 with TRBJ2-3; D might be TRBD2 (6 bases). CDR1 and CDR2 (germline): SNHLY, FYNNEI. The CDR3 loop spans 18 amino acids. Trimming stripped 6 bases from V and 1 base from J, with 23 bases between. CDR3 sequence reads: CASSRSHPHGTGTDTQYF. Here the CDR3 DNA reads TGTGCCAGCAGCCGTTCCCACCCACATGGGACTGGCACAGATACGCAGTATTTT.

The rearrangement links TRBV5-1 to TRBJ2-7; TRBD1 aligns across 7 bases. The CDR3 is 15 residues long. V lost 2 bases to trimming and J lost 2 bases; unmatched junction nucleotides: 7. Looked up from germline, CDR1 is SGHRS and CDR2 is YFSETQ. The DNA for the CDR3 is TGCGCCAGCAGCTTATCTCCGGGACAGCCCTACGAGCAGTACTTC. This sequence encodes CASSLSPGQPYEQYF.

The chain combines TRBV4-1 with TRBJ1-5; D remains unclear. Trimming left V 0 bases short and J 2 bases short, with 11 bases between. From germline, CDR1 is MGHRA and CDR2 YSYEKL. The length of the CDR3 is 16 residues. Here the CDR3 reads CASSQDKVLGNQPQHF. DNA of the CDR3: TGCGCCAGCAGCCAAGATAAAGTATTAGGCAATCAGCCCCAGCATTTT.